The sequence of this TCR beta chain was determined in a study of T cell responses to AZD1222 COVID-19 vaccine. To note about this clone: Its antigen is unidentified.

CDR3 length: 17 residues. Here immunoSEQ multiplex PCR was the method, and the copy in TCRdb shows in-frame clones only, minus some. The data show about 130,000 clones, with more than 85% seen just once and under 3.5% held by the top ten. Study-level findings and limits: Repertoires were obtained only post-peak T cell response.

The sequence was collected from an adult in good health. The material sequenced was peripheral blood, taken on day 0 of AZD1222 vaccination. The V call is TRBV21-1, the J call TRBJ1-2; TRBD1, the D gene given by the table, was not confirmed from the DNA. TRBV21-1 is labeled a pseudogene. CDR3 nucleotide sequence: TGTGCCAGCAGCAAAGGGGACAGGGGTCACCTGAACTATGGCTACACCTTC. It yields the protein CASSKGDRGHLNYGYTF.